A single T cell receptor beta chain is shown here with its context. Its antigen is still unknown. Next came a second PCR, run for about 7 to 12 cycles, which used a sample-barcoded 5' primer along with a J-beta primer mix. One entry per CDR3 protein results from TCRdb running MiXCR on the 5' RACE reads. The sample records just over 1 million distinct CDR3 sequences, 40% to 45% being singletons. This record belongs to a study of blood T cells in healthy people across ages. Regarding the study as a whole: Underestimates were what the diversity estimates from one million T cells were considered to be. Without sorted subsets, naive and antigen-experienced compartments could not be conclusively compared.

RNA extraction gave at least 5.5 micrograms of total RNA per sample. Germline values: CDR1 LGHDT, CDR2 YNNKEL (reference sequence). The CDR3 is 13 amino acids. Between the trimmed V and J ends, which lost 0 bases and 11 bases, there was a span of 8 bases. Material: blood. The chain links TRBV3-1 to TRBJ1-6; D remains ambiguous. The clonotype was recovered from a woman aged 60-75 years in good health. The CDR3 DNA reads TGTGCCAGCAGCCAAGAGGCGGTCCCACCCCTCCACTTT. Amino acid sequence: CASSQEAVPPLHF.